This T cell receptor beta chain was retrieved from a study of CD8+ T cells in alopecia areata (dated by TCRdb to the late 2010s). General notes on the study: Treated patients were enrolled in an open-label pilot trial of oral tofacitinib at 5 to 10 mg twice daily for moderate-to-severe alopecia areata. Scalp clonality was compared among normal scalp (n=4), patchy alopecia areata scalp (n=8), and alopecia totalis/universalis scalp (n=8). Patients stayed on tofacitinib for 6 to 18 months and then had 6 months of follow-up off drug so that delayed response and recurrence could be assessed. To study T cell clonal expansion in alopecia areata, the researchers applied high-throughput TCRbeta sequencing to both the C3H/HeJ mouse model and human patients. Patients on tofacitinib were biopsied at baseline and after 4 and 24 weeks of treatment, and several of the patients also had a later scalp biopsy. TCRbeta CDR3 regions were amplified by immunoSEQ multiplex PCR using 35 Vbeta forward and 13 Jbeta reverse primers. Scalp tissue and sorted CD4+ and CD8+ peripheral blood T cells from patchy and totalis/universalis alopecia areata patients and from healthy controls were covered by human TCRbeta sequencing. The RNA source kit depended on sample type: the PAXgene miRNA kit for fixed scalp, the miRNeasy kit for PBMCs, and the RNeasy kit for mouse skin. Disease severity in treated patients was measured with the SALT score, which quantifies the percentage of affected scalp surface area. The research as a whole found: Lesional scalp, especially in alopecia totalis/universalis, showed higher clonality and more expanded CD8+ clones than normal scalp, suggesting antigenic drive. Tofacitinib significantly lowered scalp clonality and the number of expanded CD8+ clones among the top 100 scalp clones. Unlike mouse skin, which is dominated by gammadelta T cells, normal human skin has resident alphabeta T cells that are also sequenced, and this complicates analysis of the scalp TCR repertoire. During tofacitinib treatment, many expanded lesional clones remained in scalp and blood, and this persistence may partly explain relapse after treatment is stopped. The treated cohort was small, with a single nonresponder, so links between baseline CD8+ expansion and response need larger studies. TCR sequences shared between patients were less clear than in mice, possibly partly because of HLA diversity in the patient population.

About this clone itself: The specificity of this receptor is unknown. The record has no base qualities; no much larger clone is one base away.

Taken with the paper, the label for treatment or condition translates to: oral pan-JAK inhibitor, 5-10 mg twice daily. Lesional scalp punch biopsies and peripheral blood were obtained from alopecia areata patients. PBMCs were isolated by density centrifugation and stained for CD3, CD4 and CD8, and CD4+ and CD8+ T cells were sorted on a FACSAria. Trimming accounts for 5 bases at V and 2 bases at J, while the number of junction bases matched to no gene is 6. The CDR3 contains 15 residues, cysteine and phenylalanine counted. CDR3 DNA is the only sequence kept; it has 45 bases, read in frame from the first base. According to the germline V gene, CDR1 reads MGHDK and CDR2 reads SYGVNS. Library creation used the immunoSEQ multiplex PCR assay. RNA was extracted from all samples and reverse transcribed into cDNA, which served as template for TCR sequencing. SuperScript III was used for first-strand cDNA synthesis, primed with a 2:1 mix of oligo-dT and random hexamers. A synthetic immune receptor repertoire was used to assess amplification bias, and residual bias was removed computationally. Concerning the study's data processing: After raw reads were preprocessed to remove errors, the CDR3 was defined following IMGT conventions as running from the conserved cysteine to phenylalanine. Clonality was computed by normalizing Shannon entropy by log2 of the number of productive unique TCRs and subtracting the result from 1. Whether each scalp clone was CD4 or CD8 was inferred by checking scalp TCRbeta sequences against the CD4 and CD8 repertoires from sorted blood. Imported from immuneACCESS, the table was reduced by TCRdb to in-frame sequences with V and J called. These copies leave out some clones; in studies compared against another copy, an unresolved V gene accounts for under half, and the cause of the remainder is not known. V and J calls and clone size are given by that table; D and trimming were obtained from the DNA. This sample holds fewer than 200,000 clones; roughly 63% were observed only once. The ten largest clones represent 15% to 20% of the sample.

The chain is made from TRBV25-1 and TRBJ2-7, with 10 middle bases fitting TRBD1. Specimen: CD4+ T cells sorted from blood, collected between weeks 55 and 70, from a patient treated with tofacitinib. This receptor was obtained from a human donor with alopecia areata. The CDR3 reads CASSRGQGGPYEQYF. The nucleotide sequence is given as TGTGCCAGCAGTCGTGGACAGGGGGGTCCCTACGAGCAGTACTTC.